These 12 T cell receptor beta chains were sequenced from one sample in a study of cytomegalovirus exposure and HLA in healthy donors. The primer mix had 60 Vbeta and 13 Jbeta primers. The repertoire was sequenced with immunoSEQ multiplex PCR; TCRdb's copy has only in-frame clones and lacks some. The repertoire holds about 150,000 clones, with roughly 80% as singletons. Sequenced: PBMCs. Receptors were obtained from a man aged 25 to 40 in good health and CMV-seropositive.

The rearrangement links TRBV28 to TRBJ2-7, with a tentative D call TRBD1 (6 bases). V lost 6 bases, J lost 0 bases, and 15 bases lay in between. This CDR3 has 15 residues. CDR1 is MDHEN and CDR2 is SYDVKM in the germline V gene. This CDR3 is CASSYNRASSYEQYF. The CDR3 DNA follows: TGTGCCAGCAGCTATAACAGGGCTTCCTCCTACGAGCAGTACTTC.

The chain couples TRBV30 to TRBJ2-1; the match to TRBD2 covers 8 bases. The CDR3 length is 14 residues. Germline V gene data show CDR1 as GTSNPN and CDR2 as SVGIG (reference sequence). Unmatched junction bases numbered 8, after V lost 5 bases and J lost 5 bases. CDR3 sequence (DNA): TGTGCCTGGTCTGGGACTAGTGTCCACAATGAGCAGTTCTTC. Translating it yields CAWSGTSVHNEQFF.

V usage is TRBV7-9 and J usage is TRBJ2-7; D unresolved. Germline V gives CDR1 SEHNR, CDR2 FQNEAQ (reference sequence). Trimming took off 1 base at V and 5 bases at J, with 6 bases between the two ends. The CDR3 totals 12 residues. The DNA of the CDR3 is TGTGCCAGCAGCTTAGGCGTTGACGAGCAGTACTTC. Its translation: CASSLGVDEQYF.

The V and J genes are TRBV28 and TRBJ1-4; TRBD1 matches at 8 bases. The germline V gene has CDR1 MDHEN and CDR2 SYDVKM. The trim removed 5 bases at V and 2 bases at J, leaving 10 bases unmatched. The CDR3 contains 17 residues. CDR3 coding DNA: TGTGCCAGCAGTCCCTCAATCGGACAGGGCACTAATGAAAAACTGTTTTTT. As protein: CASSPSIGQGTNEKLFF.

In nucleotides, the CDR3 is TGTGCCAGCAGCTCGGGGACAGGGGCTTATGAGCCCCAGCATTTT. Translated: CASSSGTGAYEPQHF. The genes are TRBV9 and TRBJ1-5, with TRBD1 identical over 10 bases. Trimming at V came to 4 bases and at J to 8 bases, leaving 9 bases not matched to a gene. This CDR3 has 15 residues. The germline gives CDR1 SGDLS, CDR2 YYNGEE.

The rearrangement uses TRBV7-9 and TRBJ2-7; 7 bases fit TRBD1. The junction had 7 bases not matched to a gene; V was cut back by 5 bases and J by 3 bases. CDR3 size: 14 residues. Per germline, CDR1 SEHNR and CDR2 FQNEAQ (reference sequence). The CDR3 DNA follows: TGTGCCAGCAGCCATCGACAGGGTAGCTACGAGCAGTACTTC. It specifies CASSHRQGSYEQYF.

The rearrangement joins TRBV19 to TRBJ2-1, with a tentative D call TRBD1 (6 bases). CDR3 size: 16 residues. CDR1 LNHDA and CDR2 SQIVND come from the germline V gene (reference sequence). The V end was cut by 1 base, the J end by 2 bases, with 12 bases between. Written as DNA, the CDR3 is TGTGCCAGTAGTATAGGAGGCAGGGGTACCTACAATGAGCAGTTCTTC. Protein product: CASSIGGRGTYNEQFF.

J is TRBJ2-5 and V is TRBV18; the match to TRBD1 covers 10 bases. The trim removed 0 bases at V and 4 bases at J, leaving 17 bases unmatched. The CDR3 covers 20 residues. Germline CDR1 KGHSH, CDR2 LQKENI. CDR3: CASSPPDRDRGAHARETQYF. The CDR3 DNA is TGTGCCAGCTCACCACCGGACCGGGACAGGGGCGCCCACGCCCGAGAGACCCAGTACTTC.

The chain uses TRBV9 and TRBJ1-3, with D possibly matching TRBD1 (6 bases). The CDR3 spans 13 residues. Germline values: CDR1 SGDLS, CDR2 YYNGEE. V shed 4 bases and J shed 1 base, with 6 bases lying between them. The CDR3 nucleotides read TGTGCCAGCAGCCAGGGGTCTGGAAACACCATATATTTT. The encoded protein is CASSQGSGNTIYF. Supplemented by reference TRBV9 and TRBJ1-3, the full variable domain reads DSGVTQTPKHLITATGQRVTLRCSPRSGDLSVYWYQQSLDQGLQFLIQYYNGEERAKGNILERFSAQQFPDLHSELNLSSLELGDSALYFCASSQGSGNTIYFGEGSWLTVV.

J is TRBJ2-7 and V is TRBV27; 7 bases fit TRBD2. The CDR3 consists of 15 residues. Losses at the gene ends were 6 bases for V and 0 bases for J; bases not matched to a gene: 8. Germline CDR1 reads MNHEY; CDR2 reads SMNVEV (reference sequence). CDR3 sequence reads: CASSRGGVSSYEQYF. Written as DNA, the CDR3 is TGTGCCAGCAGCCGTGGGGGGGTTAGCTCCTACGAGCAGTACTTC.

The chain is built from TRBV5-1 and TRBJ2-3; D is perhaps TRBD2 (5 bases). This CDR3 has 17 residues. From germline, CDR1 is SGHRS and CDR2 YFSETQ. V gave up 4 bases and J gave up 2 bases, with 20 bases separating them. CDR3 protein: CASSLEGLPIVTDTQYF. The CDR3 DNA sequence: TGCGCCAGCAGCCTAGAAGGACTTCCGATAGTCACAGATACGCAGTATTTT.

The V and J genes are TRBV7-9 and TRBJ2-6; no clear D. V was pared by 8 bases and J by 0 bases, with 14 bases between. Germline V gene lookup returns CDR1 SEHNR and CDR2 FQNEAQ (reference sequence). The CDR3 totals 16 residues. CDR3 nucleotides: TGTGCCAGCGGTACTACCTCTTACTCTGGGGCCAACGTCCTGACTTTC. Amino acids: CASGTTSYSGANVLTF.